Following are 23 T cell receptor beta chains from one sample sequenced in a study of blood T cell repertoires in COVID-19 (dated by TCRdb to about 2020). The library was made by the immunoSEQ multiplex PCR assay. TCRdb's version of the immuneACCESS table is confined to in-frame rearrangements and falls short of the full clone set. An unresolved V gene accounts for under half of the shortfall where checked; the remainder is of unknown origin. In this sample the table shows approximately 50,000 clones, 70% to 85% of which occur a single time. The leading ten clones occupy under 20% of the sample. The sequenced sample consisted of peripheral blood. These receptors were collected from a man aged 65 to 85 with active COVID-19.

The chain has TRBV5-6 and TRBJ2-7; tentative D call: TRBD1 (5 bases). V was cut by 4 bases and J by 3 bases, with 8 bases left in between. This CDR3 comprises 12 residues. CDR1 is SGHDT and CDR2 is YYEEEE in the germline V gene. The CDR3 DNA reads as TGTGCCAGCAGCAGGACAAACTACGAGCAGTACTTC. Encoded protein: CASSRTNYEQYF. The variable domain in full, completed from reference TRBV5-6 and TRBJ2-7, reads DAGVTQSPTHLIKTRGQQVTLRCSPKSGHDTVSWYQQALGQGPQFIFQYYEEEERQRGNFPDRFSGHQFPNYSSELNVNALLLGDSALYLCASSRTNYEQYFGPGTRLTVT.

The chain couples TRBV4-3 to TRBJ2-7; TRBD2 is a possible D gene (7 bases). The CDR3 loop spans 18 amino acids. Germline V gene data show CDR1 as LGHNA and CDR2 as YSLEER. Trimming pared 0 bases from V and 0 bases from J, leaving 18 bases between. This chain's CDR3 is CASSQEGGLDLISYEQYF. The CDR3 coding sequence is TGCGCCAGCAGCCAAGAGGGGGGGCTAGACTTGATCTCCTACGAGCAGTACTTC.

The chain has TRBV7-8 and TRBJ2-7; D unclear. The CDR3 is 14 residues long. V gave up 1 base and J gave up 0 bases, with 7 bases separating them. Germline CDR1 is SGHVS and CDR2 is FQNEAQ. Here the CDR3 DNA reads TGTGCCAGCAGCTTAGAGGTAGCCTCCTACGAGCAGTACTTC. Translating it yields CASSLEVASYEQYF.

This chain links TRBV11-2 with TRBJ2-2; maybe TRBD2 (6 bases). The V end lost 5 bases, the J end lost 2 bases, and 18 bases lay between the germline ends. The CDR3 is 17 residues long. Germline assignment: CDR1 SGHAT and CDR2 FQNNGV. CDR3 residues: CASSHSGGSFNTGELFF. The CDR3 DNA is TGTGCCAGCAGCCATAGTGGGGGGTCCTTTAACACCGGGGAGCTGTTTTTT.

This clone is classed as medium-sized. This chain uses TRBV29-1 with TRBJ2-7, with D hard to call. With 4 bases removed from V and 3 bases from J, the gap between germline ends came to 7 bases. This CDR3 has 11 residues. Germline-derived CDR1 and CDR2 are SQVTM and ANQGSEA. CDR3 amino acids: CSVAGVYEQYF. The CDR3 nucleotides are TGCAGCGTTGCCGGAGTCTACGAGCAGTACTTC.

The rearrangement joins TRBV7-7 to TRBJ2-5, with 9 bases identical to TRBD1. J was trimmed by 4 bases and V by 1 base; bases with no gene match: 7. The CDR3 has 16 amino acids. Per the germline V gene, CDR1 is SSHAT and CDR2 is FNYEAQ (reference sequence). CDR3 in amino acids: CASSLVGGQGGETQYF. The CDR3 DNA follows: TGTGCCAGCAGCTTAGTCGGGGGACAGGGTGGAGAGACCCAGTACTTC.

The CDR3 DNA is TGTGCCAGCAGTTCCCCCGGGACAATCAGGGACTATGGCTACACCTTC. Translated: CASSSPGTIRDYGYTF. The J gene is TRBJ1-2, the V gene TRBV6-6; the D gene is possibly TRBD1 (6 bases). CDR3 length: 16 residues. The V end was cut by 4 bases, the J end by 3 bases, with 18 bases between. Germline loops: CDR1 MNHNY, CDR2 SVGAGI (reference sequence).

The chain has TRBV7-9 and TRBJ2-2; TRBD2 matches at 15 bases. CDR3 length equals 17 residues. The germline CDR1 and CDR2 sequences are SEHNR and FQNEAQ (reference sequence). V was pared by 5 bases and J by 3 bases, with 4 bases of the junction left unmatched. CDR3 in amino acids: CASSPGLAGGYTGELFF. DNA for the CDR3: TGTGCCAGCAGCCCGGGACTAGCGGGAGGTTACACCGGGGAGCTGTTTTTT.

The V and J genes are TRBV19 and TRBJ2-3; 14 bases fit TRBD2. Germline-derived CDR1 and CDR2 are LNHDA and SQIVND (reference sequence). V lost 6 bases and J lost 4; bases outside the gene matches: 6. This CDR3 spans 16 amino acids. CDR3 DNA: TGTGCCAGTAGATTGAAGGGACTAGCGGGAGCAGATACGCAGTATTTT. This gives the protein CASRLKGLAGADTQYF.

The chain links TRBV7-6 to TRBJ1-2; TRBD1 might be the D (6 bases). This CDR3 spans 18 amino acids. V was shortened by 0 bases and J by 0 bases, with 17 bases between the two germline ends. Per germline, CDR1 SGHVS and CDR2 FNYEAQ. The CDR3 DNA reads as TGTGCCAGCAGCTTAGCGGGGGCAGGGGAAAAGTCTAACTATGGCTACACCTTC. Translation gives CASSLAGAGEKSNYGYTF.

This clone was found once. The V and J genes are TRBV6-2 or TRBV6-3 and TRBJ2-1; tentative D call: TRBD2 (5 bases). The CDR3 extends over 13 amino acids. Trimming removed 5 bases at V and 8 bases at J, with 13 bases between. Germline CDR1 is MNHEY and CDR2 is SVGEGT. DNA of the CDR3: TGTGCCAGCAGTCAGGACTCATTCCATGAGCAGTTCTTC. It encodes CASSQDSFHEQFF.

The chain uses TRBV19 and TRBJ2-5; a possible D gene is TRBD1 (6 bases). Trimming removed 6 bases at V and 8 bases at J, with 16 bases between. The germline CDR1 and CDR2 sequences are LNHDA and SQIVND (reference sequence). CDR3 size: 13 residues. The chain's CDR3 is CASSWGTPETQYF. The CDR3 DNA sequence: TGTGCCAGTAGCTGGGGGACACCCGAAACCCAGTACTTC.

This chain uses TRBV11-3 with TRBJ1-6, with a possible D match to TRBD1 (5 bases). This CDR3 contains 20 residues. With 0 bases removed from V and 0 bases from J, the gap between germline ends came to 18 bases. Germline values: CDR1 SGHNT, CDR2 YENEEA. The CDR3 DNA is TGTGCCAGCAGCTTAGATAGGCAGGGCCCGGTTAGCTCCTATAATTCACCCCTCCACTTT. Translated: CASSLDRQGPVSSYNSPLHF.

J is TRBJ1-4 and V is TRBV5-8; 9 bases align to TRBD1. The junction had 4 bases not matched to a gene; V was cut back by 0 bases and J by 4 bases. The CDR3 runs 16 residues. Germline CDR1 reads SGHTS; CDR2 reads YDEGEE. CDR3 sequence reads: CASSLEGQGLNEKLFF. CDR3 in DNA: TGTGCCAGCAGCTTGGAGGGACAGGGCCTTAATGAAAAACTGTTTTTT.

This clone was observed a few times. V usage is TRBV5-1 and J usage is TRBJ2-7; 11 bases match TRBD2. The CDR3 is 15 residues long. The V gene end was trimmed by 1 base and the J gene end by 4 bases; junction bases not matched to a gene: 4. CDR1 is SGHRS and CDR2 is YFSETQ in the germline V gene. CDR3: CASSLTSGSLYEQYF. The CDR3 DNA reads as TGCGCCAGCAGCTTGACTAGCGGGAGTTTATACGAGCAGTACTTC.

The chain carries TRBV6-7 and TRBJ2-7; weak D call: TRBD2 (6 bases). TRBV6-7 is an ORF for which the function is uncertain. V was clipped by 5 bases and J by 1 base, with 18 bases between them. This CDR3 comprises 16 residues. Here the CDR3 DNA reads TGTGCCAGCAGTCAGGAGGGACCGGACTTTTCCTACGAGCAGTACTTC. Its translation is CASSQEGPDFSYEQYF.

The chain's CDR3 is CASSPDRIGEKLFF. In DNA form, the CDR3 reads TGCGCCAGCAGCCCTGACAGGATAGGGGAAAAACTGTTTTTT. The chain links TRBV4-1 to TRBJ1-4; D may be TRBD1 (6 bases). Germline CDR1 reads MGHRA; CDR2 reads YSYEKL. This CDR3 spans 14 amino acids. The V and J ends lost 4 bases and 8 bases respectively, with 14 bases between them.

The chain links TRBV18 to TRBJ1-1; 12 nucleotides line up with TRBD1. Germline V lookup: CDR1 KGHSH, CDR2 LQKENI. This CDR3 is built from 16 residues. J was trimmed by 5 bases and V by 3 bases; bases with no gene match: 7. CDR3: CASSPMGQGAETEAFF. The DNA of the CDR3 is TGTGCCAGCTCACCGATGGGACAGGGGGCGGAAACTGAAGCTTTCTTT.

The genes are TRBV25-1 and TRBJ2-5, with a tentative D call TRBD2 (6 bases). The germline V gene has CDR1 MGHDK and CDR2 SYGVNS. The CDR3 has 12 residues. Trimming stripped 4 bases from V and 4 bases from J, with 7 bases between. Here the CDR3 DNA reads TGTGCCAGCAGTGGCGGGATAGAGACCCAGTACTTC. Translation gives CASSGGIETQYF.

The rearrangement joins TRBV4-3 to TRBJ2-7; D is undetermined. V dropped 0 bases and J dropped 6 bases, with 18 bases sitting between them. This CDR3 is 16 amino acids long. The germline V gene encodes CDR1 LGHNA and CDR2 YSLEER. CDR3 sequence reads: CASSQDLPSVGSEQYF. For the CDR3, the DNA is TGCGCCAGCAGCCAAGATCTTCCCTCCGTCGGGTCCGAGCAGTACTTC.

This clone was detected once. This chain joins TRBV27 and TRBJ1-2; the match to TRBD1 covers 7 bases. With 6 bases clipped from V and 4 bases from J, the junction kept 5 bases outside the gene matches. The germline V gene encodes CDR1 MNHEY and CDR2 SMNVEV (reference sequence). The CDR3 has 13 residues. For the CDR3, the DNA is TGTGCCAGCAGGTATACAGGGGCCTATGGCTACACCTTC. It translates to CASRYTGAYGYTF.

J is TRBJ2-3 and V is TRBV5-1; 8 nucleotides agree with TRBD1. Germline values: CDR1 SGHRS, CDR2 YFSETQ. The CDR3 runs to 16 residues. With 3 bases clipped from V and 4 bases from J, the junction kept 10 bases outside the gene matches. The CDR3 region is CASSSSGQGAADTQYF. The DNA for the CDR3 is TGCGCCAGCAGCTCTTCCGGGCAGGGGGCGGCAGATACGCAGTATTTT.

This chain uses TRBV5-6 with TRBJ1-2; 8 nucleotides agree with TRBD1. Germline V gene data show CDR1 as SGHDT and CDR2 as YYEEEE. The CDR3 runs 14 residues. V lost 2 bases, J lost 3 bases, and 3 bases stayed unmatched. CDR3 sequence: CASSFGRGHYGYTF. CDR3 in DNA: TGTGCCAGCAGCTTTGGCAGGGGGCACTATGGCTACACCTTC.